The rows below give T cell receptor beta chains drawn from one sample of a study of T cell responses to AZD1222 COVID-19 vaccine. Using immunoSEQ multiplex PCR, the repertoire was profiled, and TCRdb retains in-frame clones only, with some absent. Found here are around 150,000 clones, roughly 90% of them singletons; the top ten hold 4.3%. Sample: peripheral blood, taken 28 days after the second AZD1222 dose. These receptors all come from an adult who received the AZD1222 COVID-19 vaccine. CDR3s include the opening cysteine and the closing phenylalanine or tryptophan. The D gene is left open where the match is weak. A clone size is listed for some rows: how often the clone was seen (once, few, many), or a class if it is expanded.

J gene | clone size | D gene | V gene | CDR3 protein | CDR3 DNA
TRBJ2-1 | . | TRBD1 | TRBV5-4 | CASSYWTGWNEQFF | TGTGCCAGCAGTTATTGGACAGGGTGGAATGAGCAGTTCTTC
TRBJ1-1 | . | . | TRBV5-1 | CASSLSKSTGDTEAFF | TGCGCCAGCAGCTTGTCGAAATCAACTGGGGACACTGAAGCTTTCTTT
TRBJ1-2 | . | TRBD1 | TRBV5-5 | CASSPGQGVGYGYTF | TGTGCCAGCAGCCCCGGACAGGGGGTTGGGTATGGCTACACCTTC
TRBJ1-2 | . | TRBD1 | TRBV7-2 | CASSFTPGTGGSGYTF | TGTGCCAGCAGCTTCACCCCCGGGACAGGGGGCTCTGGCTACACCTTC
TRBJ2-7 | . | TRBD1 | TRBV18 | CASSTVAGGDEQYF | TGTGCCAGCTCAACAGTGGCAGGGGGCGACGAGCAGTACTTC
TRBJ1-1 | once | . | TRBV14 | CASSQGGNTEAFF | TGTGCCAGCAGCCAAGGGGGGAACACTGAAGCTTTCTTT
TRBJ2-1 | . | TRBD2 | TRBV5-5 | CASSSQGLAGGNERFF | TGTGCCAGCAGCTCCCAAGGACTAGCGGGGGGTAACGAGCGGTTCTTC
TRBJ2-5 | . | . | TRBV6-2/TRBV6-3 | CASSYVGGSQETQYF | TGTGCCAGCAGTTACGTGGGGGGTTCCCAAGAGACCCAGTACTTC
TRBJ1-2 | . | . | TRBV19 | CASQRDHAPNYGYTF | TGTGCCAGTCAACGGGATCACGCGCCTAACTATGGCTACACCTTC
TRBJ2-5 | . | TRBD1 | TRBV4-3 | CASSQGVDRGRETQYF | TGCGCCAGCAGCCAAGGAGTGGACAGGGGCAGGGAGACCCAGTACTTC
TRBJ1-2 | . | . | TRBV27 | CASSQGIPPKDYGYTF | TGTGCCAGCAGTCAGGGCATCCCCCCGAAGGACTATGGCTACACCTTC
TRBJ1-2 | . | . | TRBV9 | CASREGYGYTF | TGTGCCAGCCGCGAGGGCTATGGCTACACCTTC
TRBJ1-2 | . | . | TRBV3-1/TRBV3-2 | CASSQVGQYYGYTF | TGTGCCAGCAGCCAAGTTGGTCAGTACTATGGCTACACCTTC
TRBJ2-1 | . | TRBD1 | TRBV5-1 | CASSLLPTGKGNEQFF | TGCGCCAGCAGCTTGCTCCCGACAGGGAAGGGGAATGAGCAGTTCTTC
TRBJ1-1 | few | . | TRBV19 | CASSPRSRSDTEAFF | TGTGCCAGTAGTCCTAGGAGTCGCAGCGACACTGAAGCTTTCTTT